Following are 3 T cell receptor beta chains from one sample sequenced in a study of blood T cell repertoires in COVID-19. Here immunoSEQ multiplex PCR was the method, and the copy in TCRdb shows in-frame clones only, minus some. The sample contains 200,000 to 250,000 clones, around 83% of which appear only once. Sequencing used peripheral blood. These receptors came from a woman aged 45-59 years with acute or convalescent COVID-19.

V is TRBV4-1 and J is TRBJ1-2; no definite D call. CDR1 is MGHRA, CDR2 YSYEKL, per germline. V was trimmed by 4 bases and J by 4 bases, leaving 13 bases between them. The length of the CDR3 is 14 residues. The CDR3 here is CASSRLSGLYGYTF. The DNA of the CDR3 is TGCGCCAGCAGCCGGCTTAGCGGACTCTATGGCTACACCTTC.

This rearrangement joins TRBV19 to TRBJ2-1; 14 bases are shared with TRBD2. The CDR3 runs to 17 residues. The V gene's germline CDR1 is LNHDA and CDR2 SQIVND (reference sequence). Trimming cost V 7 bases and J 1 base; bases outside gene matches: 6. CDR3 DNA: TGTGCCAGTACCAAGACTAGCGGGAGGGCGTCCTACAATGAGCAGTTCTTC. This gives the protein CASTKTSGRASYNEQFF.

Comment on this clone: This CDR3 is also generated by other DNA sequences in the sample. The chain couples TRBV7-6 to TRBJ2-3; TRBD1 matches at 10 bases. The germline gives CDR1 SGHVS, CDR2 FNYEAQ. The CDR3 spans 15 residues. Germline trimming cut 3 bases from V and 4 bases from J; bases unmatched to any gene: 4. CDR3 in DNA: TGTGCCAGCAGCTTGACAGGGGGCGACTCAGATACGCAGTATTTT. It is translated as CASSLTGGDSDTQYF.